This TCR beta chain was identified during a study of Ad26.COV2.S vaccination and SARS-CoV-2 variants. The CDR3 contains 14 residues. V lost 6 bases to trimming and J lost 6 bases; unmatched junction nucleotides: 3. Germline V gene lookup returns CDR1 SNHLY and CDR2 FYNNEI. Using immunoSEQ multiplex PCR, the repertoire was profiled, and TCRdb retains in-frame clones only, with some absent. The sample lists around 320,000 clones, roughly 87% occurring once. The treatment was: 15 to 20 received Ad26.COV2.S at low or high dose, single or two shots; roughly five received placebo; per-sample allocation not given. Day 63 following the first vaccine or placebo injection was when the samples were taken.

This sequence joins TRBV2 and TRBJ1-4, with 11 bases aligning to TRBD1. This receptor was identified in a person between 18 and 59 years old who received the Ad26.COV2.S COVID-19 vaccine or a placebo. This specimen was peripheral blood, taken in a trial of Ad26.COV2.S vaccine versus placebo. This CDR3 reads CASSRTGGDEKLFF. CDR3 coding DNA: TGTGCCAGCAGCCGGACAGGGGGCGATGAAAAACTGTTTTTT.